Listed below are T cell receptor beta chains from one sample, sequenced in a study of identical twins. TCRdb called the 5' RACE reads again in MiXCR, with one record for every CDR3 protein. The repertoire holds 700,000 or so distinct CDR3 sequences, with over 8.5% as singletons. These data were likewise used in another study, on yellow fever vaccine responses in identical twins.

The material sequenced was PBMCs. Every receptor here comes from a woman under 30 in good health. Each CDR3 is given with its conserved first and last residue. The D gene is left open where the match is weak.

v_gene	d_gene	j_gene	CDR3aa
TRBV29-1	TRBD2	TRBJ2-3	CSVDRLAGGETQYF
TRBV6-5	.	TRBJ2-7	CASSSLTSSYEQYF
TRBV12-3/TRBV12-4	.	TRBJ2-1	CASSFWPNNEQFF
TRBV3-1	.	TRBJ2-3	CASSQGANTQYF
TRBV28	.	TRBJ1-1	CASSFGSHETMNTEAFF
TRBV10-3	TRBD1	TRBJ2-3	CAIRGGQGADTQYF
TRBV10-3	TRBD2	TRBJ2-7	CATSLDGGASYEQYF
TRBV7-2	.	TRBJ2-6	CASSFKGLSGANVLTF
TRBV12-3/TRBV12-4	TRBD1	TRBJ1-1	CASSLTGGRAEAFF
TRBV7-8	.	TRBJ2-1	CASSTPYPVYNEQFF
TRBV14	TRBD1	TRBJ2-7	CASSQSRQGPYEQYF
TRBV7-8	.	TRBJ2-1	CASSLDRDREGEQFF
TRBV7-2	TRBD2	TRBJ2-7	CASRASGSDEQYF
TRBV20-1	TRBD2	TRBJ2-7	CSARGLAGLPGEQYF
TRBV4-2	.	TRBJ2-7	CASSQEVGKSSYEQYF
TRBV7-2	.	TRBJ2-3	CASSLVQLDQTDTQYF
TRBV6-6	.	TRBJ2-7	CASSYDIYEQYF
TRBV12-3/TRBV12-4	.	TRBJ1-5	CASSLGGLWQPQHF
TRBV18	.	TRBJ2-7	CASSPPYGGETYEQYF
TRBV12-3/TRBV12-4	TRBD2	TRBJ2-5	CASTRLAGGQETQYF
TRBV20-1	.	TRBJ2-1	CSALGAYNEQFF
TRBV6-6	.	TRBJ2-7	CASSQVFSYEQYF
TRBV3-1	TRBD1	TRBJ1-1	CASSQDRGGQIVGAFLF
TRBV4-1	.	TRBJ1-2	CASSQADGLGYTF
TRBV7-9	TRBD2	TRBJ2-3	CASSHGLAGGPLYF
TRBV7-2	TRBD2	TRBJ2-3	CASTRAGGGDTQYF
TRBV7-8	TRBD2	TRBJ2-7	CASSPGGATYEQYF
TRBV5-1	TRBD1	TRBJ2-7	CASSSASGGLTYEQYF
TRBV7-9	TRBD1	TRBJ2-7	CASSPNRDRGYEQYF
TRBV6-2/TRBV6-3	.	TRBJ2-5	CASSYSNLQETQYF
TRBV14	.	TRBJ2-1	CASSHSTGLNEQFF
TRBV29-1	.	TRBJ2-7	CSVITPGSDYEQYF
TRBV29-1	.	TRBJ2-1	CSVEDLREGYEQFF
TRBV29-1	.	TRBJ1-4	CSVTLGSNEKLFF
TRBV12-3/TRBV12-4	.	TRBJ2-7	CASRGRDSYEQYF
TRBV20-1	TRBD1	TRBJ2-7	CSANRPGQSFYEQYF
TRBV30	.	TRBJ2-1	CAWTGSNEQFF
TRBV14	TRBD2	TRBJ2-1	CASSQLPRGTSGNYNEQFF
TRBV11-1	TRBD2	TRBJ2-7	CASSQSGLNSYEQYF
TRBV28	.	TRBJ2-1	CASSSLNNSYNEQFF
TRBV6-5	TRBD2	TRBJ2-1	CASSGLGGAYNEQFF
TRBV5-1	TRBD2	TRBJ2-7	CASSLVLAGHYEQYF
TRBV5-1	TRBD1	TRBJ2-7	CASSRTGQAPYEQYF
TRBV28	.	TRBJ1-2	CASSLEGRANYGYTF
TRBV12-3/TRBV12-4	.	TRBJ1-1	CASTEDMNTEAFF
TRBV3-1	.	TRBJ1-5	CASSQRDNQPQHF
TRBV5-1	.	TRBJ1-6	CASSSSGDSYNSPLHF
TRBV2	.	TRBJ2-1	CASSAKEVNEQFF
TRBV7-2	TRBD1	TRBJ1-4	CASSQRTGATNEKLFF
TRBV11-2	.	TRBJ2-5	CASSLGVAGGIRKYQETQYF
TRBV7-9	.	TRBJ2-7	CASSLMGNEQYF
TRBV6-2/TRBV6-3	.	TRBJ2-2	CASSSIGGPIKNTGELFF
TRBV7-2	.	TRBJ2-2	CASTSPQSGGELFF
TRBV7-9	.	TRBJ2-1	CASSLGTGNNNEQFF